This TCR beta chain originates from a study of blood T cell repertoires in COVID-19 (dated by TCRdb to the early 2020s). Turning to the overall study: Recovered participants in ImmuneRACE Cohort 3 were defined as having two consecutive negative NP/OP PCR tests, clearance from a healthcare professional, or resolution of symptoms. Subjects who had been exposed to COVID-19, were actively infected with it, or had recovered from it provided the deeply sampled blood TCRbeta repertoires that made up the dataset. A de-identified subject ID, COVID-19 status, age in years and sex were almost always included in the sample metadata. Where available, HLA class I and class II types were taken from metadata supplied by the sample provider and were not determined by assay-based typing. The material from the prospective study consisted of cDNA or gDNA derived from T cells, B-cell-depleted T cells, or PBMCs. Samples came from the ongoing ImmuneRACE study (first 160 participants) plus 1,254 subjects from 6 global collaborators. The repertoires were released in a freely available public database meant as a resource for research on the immune response to SARS-CoV-2. Samples from collaborators originated in the United States, Italy and Spain and spanned both the acute and convalescent phases of COVID-19.

To note about this clone: The antigen this receptor binds is unknown. No qualities accompany the bases; no much larger clone lies one base away.

In the prospective study, participants were roughly 18 to 100 years old, resided in fewer than 25 geographic areas of the United States, and were enrolled through a virtual design. To assign participants to cohorts, the prospective study relied on clinical history that participants themselves reported in a screening survey and a study questionnaire. Each participant in the prospective study had whole blood, serum and a nasopharyngeal or oropharyngeal swab collected by mobile phlebotomists. Participants in the prospective study had the option to provide additional blood draws and questionnaires over an approximately two-month period. Blood samples from the prospective study were shipped frozen or at room temperature prior to DNA extraction. TCRbeta CDR3 regions were amplified from genomic DNA using the immunoSEQ Assay, a bias-controlled multiplex PCR. From the authors' description of their analysis: Nucleated cell counts per sample were estimated from amplification of reference gene primers within the assay. To quantify the absolute abundance of each unique TCRbeta CDR3 rearrangement, sequence reads were collapsed and filtered. For each sample, productive Simpson clonality was calculated by taking the square root of Simpson's diversity index across productive rearrangements. Sourced from immuneACCESS, this table was stored by TCRdb with only in-frame sequences that have V and J called. A share of the clones is absent; for the studies checked, an unresolved V gene accounts for under half, and the remainder has no known explanation. That table gives V, J and clone size, and the DNA gave D and trimming. Within this sample are a few hundred thousand clones, with around 86% of them counted one time only. The top ten clones comprise roughly 7.2% of the sample.

The paper's findings and limits, for the study overall: How much clinical and demographic metadata was included differed by source and by participant, and the metadata was provided uncurated.

The CDR3 starts with the cysteine, ends with the phenylalanine, and has 15 residues. The entry retains the CDR3 DNA only, 45 bases that are in frame from base 1. V is reduced by 0 bases and J by 2 bases, leaving a spacing of 11 bases between them. Looking up the germline V gene yields CDR1 SGHRS and CDR2 YFSETQ. This chain is built from TRBV5-1 and TRBJ1-1; tentative D gene TRBD1, with 5 bases matching. Sample: PBMCs or T cells enriched from blood (not recorded which). The clonotype originates from a young man in a cohort exposed to, infected with or recovered from COVID-19 (not recorded which). CDR3 reads: CASSLGPGLNTEAFF. The bases are TGCGCCAGCAGCTTGGGCCCAGGGCTCAACACTGAAGCTTTCTTT.